This T cell receptor (beta chain) derives from a study of graft-versus-host responses after intestinal transplantation (dated by TCRdb to about 2021). In terms of the full investigation: Multivisceral, liver-intestinal, or isolated intestinal transplants were received by the recipients. A cohort of under 30 intestinal transplant recipients, including one retransplant, was enrolled, and a few patients lacking pretransplant specimens were excluded. A peak of at least 4% donor T cells among recipient peripheral blood mononuclear cells was the definition used for donor T cell macrochimerism. Graft-versus-host and host-versus-graft alloreactive T cell clones were tracked in the graft, circulation and bone marrow after intestinal transplantation using bulk TCR-beta CDR3 sequencing. Every recipient was given anti-thymocyte globulin induction, then maintenance tacrolimus and steroids for 3 to 4 years. Rather than being sequenced by the commercial service, samples from a few later patients were sequenced in-house on an Illumina MiSeq and processed with MiXCR. Alloreactive clones were identified by sequencing pre-transplant mixed lymphocyte reaction products and comparing these products with unstimulated pre-transplant donor and recipient T cells. Study-wide conclusions, independent of this receptor: Peak levels of circulating GvH clones were associated with declines in HvG clones early after transplant. GvH clones were detected in recipient bone marrow, and some appeared earlier in ileal mucosa or blood, consistent with an intestinal mucosal origin. Patients with donor T cell macrochimerism had high GvH to HvG T cell clonal ratios in their allografts. Conclusions were limited by the relatively low number and heterogeneity of intestinal transplant patients.

V is cut by 5 bases and J by 4 bases, and the space between the germline ends is 20 bases. The germline V gene (reference sequence) specifies LNHDA as CDR1 and SQIVND as CDR2. The CDR3 numbers 16 residues from cysteine through phenylalanine. The only DNA kept is the CDR3, 48 bases in frame from the first base. Preparation of the library involved the immunoSEQ multiplex PCR assay. For most patients, high-throughput TCR-beta CDR3 sequencing of genomic DNA was performed by Adaptive Biotechnologies. Processing in the source paper ran as follows. TCR sequencing data for some 19 patients were retrieved from Adaptive's ImmunoSEQ software; three other patients were processed with MiXCR and VDJtools. CDR3 nucleotide sequences shared by donor and recipient were removed because the origin of these sequences could not be assigned. To be classed as alloreactive, a clone needed at least 2-fold expansion over unstimulated cells and a minimum CFSE-low frequency of 0.002% (template counts) or 0.001% (read counts). Clones detected in sequenced pre-transplant spleen, lymph node, or MLR CFSE-low populations of the donor or recipient were defined as mappable. Cumulative frequency of alloreactive clones was calculated as a percentage of all sequences weighted by copy number. TCRdb provides this immuneACCESS table in a form limited to in-frame rearrangements. Some clones are lacking; in checked studies, under half of them reflect an unresolved V gene, and why the rest are absent is not known. From that table come the V and J calls and clone size; the DNA was used to work out D and trimming. The table for this sample lists more than 15,000 clones; approximately 79% of them were counted only once. The ten largest make up about 8% of the sample.

A note on this clone: Its antigen has not been determined. Nothing much larger sits one base from this clone, and base qualities are not available.

To isolate intraepithelial and lamina propria lymphocytes from graft specimens, dithiothreitol, EDTA incubations and collagenase D digestion were used. Serial intestinal graft biopsy specimens collected up to 600 days after transplant underwent bulk TCR-beta sequencing. The chain joins TRBV19 to TRBJ1-1, with a tentative D gene TRBD1 over 5 matching bases. This clonotype was obtained from a human patient who received an intestinal transplant, so some T cells may come from the graft donor. Here the sequenced sample was ileum tissue, taken almost 470 days after intestinal transplant. DNA sequence: TGTGCCAGTAGTTGGGTCACCTGGGGGTCTCGCACTGAAGCTTTCTTT. The resulting protein is CASSWVTWGSRTEAFF.